The clone carrying this TCR beta chain was counted ten times or more. The antigen remains unidentified. These data belong to a study of early T cells in non-severe SARS-CoV-2 infection. Overall study context: Unpaired chains resulted from sequencing bulk RNA of unsorted whole blood. Study-wide results and caveats: A preference for anti-spike CD8 responses marked VDJdb matching, which missed private and CD4 specificities.

The V gene end was trimmed by 7 bases and the J gene end by 4 bases; junction bases not matched to a gene: 7. Germline V lookup: CDR1 SQVTM, CDR2 ANQGSEA. This CDR3 contains 14 residues. The protocol attached unique molecular identifiers to individual cDNA molecules. One entry per CDR3 protein, called by TCRdb with MiXCR from the 5' RACE reads. The sample holds about 20,000 distinct CDR3 sequences, about 4% seen once. The TCR originated in an adult who was a healthcare worker with PCR-confirmed SARS-CoV-2 infection or an uninfected control (not recorded which). Input material: whole blood. This chain connects TRBV29-1 to TRBJ2-1; 10 positions match TRBD2. The CDR3 DNA reads as TGCAGCGCCTTAGCGGGGGGAGGATACAATGAGCAGTTCTTC. This encodes CSALAGGGYNEQFF.